The 19 T cell receptor beta chains given below trace back to one sample, sequenced in a study of preoperative IRX-2 immunotherapy in early breast cancer (dated by TCRdb to about 2019). Receptor amplification or capture employed the immunoSEQ multiplex PCR assay. TCRdb stores this immuneACCESS table with in-frame sequences only. Part of the clones is absent; in the studies checked, under half of the shortfall reflects unresolved V genes, and no reason is known for the rest. The sample contains fewer than 5,000 clones, around 74% of them found a single time. Roughly 15% of the sample rests with the top ten. Per the publication, the treatment or condition label means: preoperative locoregional IRX-2 cytokine immunotherapy. Material: tumor tissue, obtained after IRX-2 immunotherapy. The receptors originated from a human donor with breast cancer.

V usage is TRBV6-7 and J usage is TRBJ1-1; possibly TRBD1 for D (5 bases). TRBV6-7 is labeled an ORF, and its function is uncertain. Trimming took off 2 bases at V and 3 bases at J, with 10 bases between the two ends. The CDR3 length is 14 residues. The CDR3 DNA follows: TGTGCCAGCAGTTACCCCAGGGTTGACACTGAAGCTTTCTTT. Amino acids: CASSYPRVDTEAFF.

The chain carries TRBV6-8 and TRBJ2-5, with 8 nucleotides matching TRBD1. This CDR3 is 14 amino acids long. The germline gives CDR1 MNHGY, CDR2 SAAAGT. Trimming cost V 5 bases and J 2 bases; bases outside gene matches: 4. The DNA of the CDR3 is TGTGCCAGCAGTCTCGGGACAGGACAAGAGACCCAGTACTTC. Its protein product is CASSLGTGQETQYF.

The chain combines TRBV6-8 with TRBJ1-4, with TRBD1 identical over 9 bases. The CDR3 is made up of 13 amino acids. Per the germline V gene, CDR1 is MNHGY and CDR2 is SAAAGT. The J segment lost 12 bases and the V segment lost 5 bases, leaving 7 bases of the junction unmatched. The CDR3 sequence is CASSGRTGEELFF. In nucleotides, the CDR3 is TGTGCCAGCAGTGGGCGGACAGGGGAGGAACTGTTTTTT.

V gene TRBV11-3 combines with J gene TRBJ1-3; D is uncertain. Germline-derived CDR1 and CDR2 are SGHNT and YENEEA. The CDR3 contains 15 residues. The V end lost 5 bases, the J end lost 2 bases, and 13 bases lay between the germline ends. CDR3 residues: CASSLVGSAGNTIYF. The CDR3 DNA sequence: TGTGCCAGCAGCCTCGTGGGGTCAGCTGGAAACACCATATATTTT.

This chain uses TRBV19 with TRBJ1-5; no clear D gene. Germline CDR1 and CDR2: LNHDA and SQIVND (reference sequence). The germline V and J ends were trimmed by 4 bases and 0 bases, with 10 bases remaining between them. The CDR3 covers 15 residues. CDR3 residues: CASSRSTDSNQPQHF. CDR3 coding DNA: TGTGCCAGTAGTAGATCTACGGATAGCAATCAGCCCCAGCATTTT. The entire variable domain, with the rest obtained from reference TRBV19 and TRBJ1-5, is as follows: DGGITQSPKYLFRKEGQNVTLSCEQNLNHDAMYWYRQDPGQGLRLIYYSQIVNDFQKGDIAEGYSVSREKKESFPLTVTSAQKNPTAFYLCASSRSTDSNQPQHFGDGTRLSIL.

V and J are TRBV30 and TRBJ2-5; D is perhaps TRBD2 (6 bases). Germline loops: CDR1 GTSNPN, CDR2 SVGIG (reference sequence). Trimming stripped 0 bases from V and 2 bases from J, with 13 bases between. CDR3 length: 15 residues. In DNA form, the CDR3 reads TGTGCCTGGAGTGTAATGGCGGGGCTTCAAGAGACCCAGTACTTC. It yields the protein CAWSVMAGLQETQYF.

The rearrangement uses TRBV19 and TRBJ2-6; D may be TRBD2 (6 bases). CDR1 and CDR2 (germline): LNHDA, SQIVND (reference sequence). Trimming removed 6 bases at V and 0 bases at J, with 15 bases between. The CDR3 spans 17 residues. The CDR3 spells CASSPAGGSSGANVLTF. In DNA, the CDR3 is TGTGCCAGTAGCCCAGCGGGCGGAAGCTCTGGGGCCAACGTCCTGACTTTC.

The V call is TRBV11-3, the J call TRBJ1-1; 12 bases match TRBD1. V was pared by 4 bases and J by 4 bases, with 13 bases of the junction left unmatched. There are 18 residues in the CDR3. The germline gives CDR1 SGHNT, CDR2 YENEEA. CDR3 amino acids: CASSSSTGQGAGGTEAFF. CDR3 bases: TGTGCCAGCAGCTCGAGTACGGGACAGGGGGCTGGAGGCACTGAAGCTTTCTTT. The whole variable domain, remainder taken from reference TRBV11-3 and TRBJ1-1, is EAGVVQSPRYKIIEKKQPVAFWCNPISGHNTLYWYLQNLGQGPELLIRYENEEAVDDSQLPKDRFSAERLKGVDSTLKIQPAELGDSAVYLCASSSSTGQGAGGTEAFFGQGTRLTVV.

The J gene is TRBJ2-4, the V gene TRBV11-3; D call uncertain. Germline V gene data show CDR1 as SGHNT and CDR2 as YENEEA. The V end lost 5 bases, the J end lost 0 bases, and 17 bases lay between the germline ends. The CDR3 contains 17 residues. The CDR3 DNA is TGTGCCAGCAGCCTTACCCTAAGGTTACTAGCCAAAAACATTCAGTACTTC. It encodes CASSLTLRLLAKNIQYF.

The chain links TRBV7-7 to TRBJ2-6, with unresolved D. V was shortened by 2 bases and J by 0 bases, with 5 bases between the two germline ends. Germline CDR1 and CDR2: SSHAT and FNYEAQ (reference sequence). The CDR3 is 15 residues long. The CDR3 DNA is TGTGCCAGCAGCTTAAGAGGCTCTGGGGCCAACGTCCTGACTTTC. It codes for CASSLRGSGANVLTF.

The J gene is TRBJ2-7, the V gene TRBV5-1, with 13 bases identical to TRBD2. V was pared by 6 bases and J by 2 bases, with 5 bases of the junction left unmatched. The CDR3 contains 15 residues. Germline CDR1 and CDR2: SGHRS and YFSETQ. The CDR3 nucleotides read TGCGCCAGCAACGATACTAGCGGGAGGGCCTACGAGCAGTACTTC. It translates to CASNDTSGRAYEQYF.

The chain recombines TRBV19 with TRBJ2-1, with unresolved D. Germline CDR1 LNHDA, CDR2 SQIVND (reference sequence). The CDR3 has 13 residues. V was cut by 3 bases and J by 7 bases, with 10 bases left in between. CDR3 region: CASSIFRNNEQFF. DNA of the CDR3: TGTGCCAGTAGTATCTTTCGTAATAATGAGCAGTTCTTC.

The chain is built from TRBV30 and TRBJ2-1, with a weak D call TRBD2 (6 bases). The CDR3 runs 14 residues. Trimming removed 1 base from V and 4 bases from J, with 11 bases in between. Germline values: CDR1 GTSNPN, CDR2 SVGIG (reference sequence). The CDR3 DNA sequence: TGTGCCTGGAGTGGGGTTAGCGGTTACAATGAGCAGTTCTTC. It specifies CAWSGVSGYNEQFF.

This chain links TRBV11-3 with TRBJ2-7; 11 bases are a match to TRBD1. This CDR3 has 16 residues. Looked up from germline, CDR1 is SGHNT and CDR2 is YENEEA. J lost 0 bases, V lost 4 bases, and 5 bases had no gene match. The CDR3 sequence is CASSSRDRGASYEQYF. CDR3 coding DNA: TGTGCCAGCAGCTCCCGGGACAGGGGGGCCTCCTACGAGCAGTACTTC. The variable domain in full, completed from reference TRBV11-3 and TRBJ2-7, reads EAGVVQSPRYKIIEKKQPVAFWCNPISGHNTLYWYLQNLGQGPELLIRYENEEAVDDSQLPKDRFSAERLKGVDSTLKIQPAELGDSAVYLCASSSRDRGASYEQYFGPGTRLTVT.

This chain joins TRBV6-8 and TRBJ1-2, with D unclear. From germline, CDR1 is MNHGY and CDR2 SAAAGT. This CDR3 has 12 residues. Between the trimmed V and J ends, which lost 2 bases and 8 bases, there was a span of 9 bases. CDR3 protein: CASSYKGSGYTF. CDR3 coding DNA: TGTGCCAGCAGTTACAAAGGTAGCGGCTACACCTTC.

The rearrangement links TRBV18 to TRBJ2-5; the D is unclear. The germline gives CDR1 KGHSH, CDR2 LQKENI. Trimming removed 3 bases from V and 1 base from J, with 3 bases in between. The CDR3 has 12 residues. CDR3 residues: CASSPAQETQYF. The CDR3 nucleotides read TGTGCCAGCTCACCGGCCCAAGAGACCCAGTACTTC.

The chain couples TRBV11-3 to TRBJ2-1, with 10 positions matching TRBD2. Trimming at V came to 0 bases and at J to 8 bases, leaving 13 bases not matched to a gene. The germline V gene has CDR1 SGHNT and CDR2 YENEEA. The CDR3 length is 18 residues. The CDR3 is CASSLDASGSRGLYEQFF. The DNA of the CDR3 is TGTGCCAGCAGCTTAGATGCTAGCGGGAGTAGGGGATTGTATGAGCAGTTCTTC.

CDR3: CASSLVAARGETQYF. The CDR3, as DNA: TGCGCCAGCAGCCTAGTGGCGGCTCGGGGAGAGACCCAGTACTTC. V is TRBV5-1 and J is TRBJ2-5, with TRBD2 as a possible D gene (5 bases). V gave up 4 bases and J gave up 4 bases, with 17 bases separating them. This CDR3 region has 15 residues. CDR1 and CDR2 from the germline V gene are SGHRS and YFSETQ. The full variable domain, its missing parts supplied by reference TRBV5-1 and TRBJ2-5, is KAGVTQTPRYLIKTRGQQVTLSCSPISGHRSVSWYQQTPGQGLQFLFEYFSETQRNKGNFPGRFSGRQFSNSRSEMNVSTLELGDSALYLCASSLVAARGETQYFGPGTRLLVL.

The chain joins TRBV10-2 to TRBJ2-5; weak D call: TRBD1 (5 bases). V dropped 2 bases and J dropped 4 bases, with 8 bases sitting between them. The CDR3 is made up of 13 amino acids. Germline V gene data show CDR1 as WSHSY and CDR2 as SAAADI. The CDR3 loop is CASSETQGETQYF. CDR3 sequence (DNA): TGCGCCAGCAGTGAGACGCAGGGAGAGACCCAGTACTTC.